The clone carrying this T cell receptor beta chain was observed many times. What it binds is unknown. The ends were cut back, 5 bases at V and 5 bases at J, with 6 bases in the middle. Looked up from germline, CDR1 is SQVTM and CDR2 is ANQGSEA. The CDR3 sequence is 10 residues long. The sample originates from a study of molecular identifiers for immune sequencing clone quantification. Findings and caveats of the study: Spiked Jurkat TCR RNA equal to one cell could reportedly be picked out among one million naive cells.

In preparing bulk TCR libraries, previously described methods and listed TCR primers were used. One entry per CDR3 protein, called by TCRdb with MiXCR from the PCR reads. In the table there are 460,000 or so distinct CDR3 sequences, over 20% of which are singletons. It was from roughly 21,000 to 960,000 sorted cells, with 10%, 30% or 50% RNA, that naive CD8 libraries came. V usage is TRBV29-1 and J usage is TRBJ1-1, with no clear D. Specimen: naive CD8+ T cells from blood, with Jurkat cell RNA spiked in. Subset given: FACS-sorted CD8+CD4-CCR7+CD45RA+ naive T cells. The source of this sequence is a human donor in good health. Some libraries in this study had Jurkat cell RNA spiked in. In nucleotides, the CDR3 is TGCAGCGTTCCGGGGACTGAAGCTTTCTTT. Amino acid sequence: CSVPGTEAFF. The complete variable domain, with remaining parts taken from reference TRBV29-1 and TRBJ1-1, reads SAVISQKPSRDICQRGTSLTIQCQVDSQVTMMFWYRQQPGQSLTLIATANQGSEATYESGFVIDKFPISRPNLTFSTLTVSNMSPEDSSIYLCSVPGTEAFFGQGTRLTVV.